The next 22 T cell receptor beta chains were all read from a single sample in a study of blood T cell repertoires in COVID-19. This table comes from immunoSEQ multiplex PCR, and its TCRdb copy is limited to in-frame clones, with some not included. This sample has around 150,000 clones; 85% to 90% occur once, and the top ten carry approximately 3%. Sequenced sample: peripheral blood. The receptors come from a woman aged 55-69 years with active COVID-19.

The J gene is TRBJ2-1, the V gene TRBV6-5, with a tentative D call TRBD2 (5 bases). Trimming shortened V by 6 bases and J by 0 bases, and 12 bases separated the two germline ends. Germline CDR1 MNHEY, CDR2 SVGAGI. The CDR3 runs 15 residues. CDR3 in amino acids: CASSPLENSYNEQFF. The CDR3 DNA reads TGTGCCAGCAGCCCACTAGAAAACTCCTACAATGAGCAGTTCTTC.

The chain carries TRBV7-9 and TRBJ1-1; D not certain. The CDR3 sequence is 13 residues long. Between the trimmed V and J ends, which lost 4 bases and 10 bases, there was a span of 16 bases. CDR1 SEHNR and CDR2 FQNEAQ come from the germline V gene (reference sequence). The CDR3 region has the DNA TGTGCCAGCAGCTCTAGCCCCAAGGGAGGAGCTTTCTTT. Its protein product is CASSSSPKGGAFF.

This rearrangement joins TRBV10-3 to TRBJ2-4; TRBD1 matches at 8 bases. The CDR3 length is 14 residues. Germline trimming cut 2 bases from V and 7 bases from J; bases unmatched to any gene: 4. Germline V CDR1 and CDR2: ENHRY, SYGVKD. The CDR3 is CAISEPRQGNIQYF. The CDR3 nucleotides are TGTGCCATCAGTGAGCCGAGACAGGGGAACATTCAGTACTTC.

Points on this clone: At one end, the junction sequence differs from germline, possibly due to a read error. The same CDR3 arises from other DNA sequences in this sample as well. The chain recombines TRBV5-1 with TRBJ1-2, with 7 bases aligning to TRBD1. CDR1 SGHRS and CDR2 YFSETQ come from the germline V gene. The CDR3 contains 13 residues. The CDR3: CASSLGTAYGYTF. For the CDR3, the DNA is TGTGCCAGCAGCTTGGGGACAGCCTATGGCTACACCTTC.

This clone came up a few times. This chain uses TRBV18 with TRBJ2-7; 9 bases map to TRBD1. CDR3 length equals 15 residues. Unmatched junction bases numbered 13, after V lost 6 bases and J lost 7 bases. Germline CDR1 reads KGHSH; CDR2 reads LQKENI. The CDR3 DNA follows: TGTGCCAGCTCTTCCGGACAGGGGTATTCTAAAGAGCAGTACTTC. Its protein product is CASSSGQGYSKEQYF.

The chain is built from TRBV29-1 and TRBJ2-3; TRBD2 matches 7 bases. This CDR3 has 13 amino acids. Germline V lookup: CDR1 SQVTM, CDR2 ANQGSEA. V dropped 5 bases and J dropped 0; count of bases not matched to a gene: 2. The CDR3, as DNA: TGCAGCGTTTTCGGGAGGAGCACAGATACGCAGTATTTT. It encodes CSVFGRSTDTQYF.

The gene calls are TRBV7-3 and TRBJ2-3; D is unclear. V lost 5 bases and J lost 2, with 11 bases in between. This CDR3 region has 14 residues. Germline loops: CDR1 SGHTA, CDR2 FQGTGA. The CDR3 DNA follows: TGTGCCAGCAGCCTACCGACTTTCACAGATACGCAGTATTTT. Translated, it gives CASSLPTFTDTQYF.

This CDR3 reads CAISEVQGASYEQYF. The DNA of the CDR3 is TGTGCCATCAGTGAGGTCCAGGGGGCATCCTACGAGCAGTACTTC. J is TRBJ2-7 and V is TRBV10-3; 8 bases line up with TRBD1. The junction had 4 bases not matched to a gene; V was cut back by 2 bases and J by 1 base. CDR1 and CDR2 from the germline V gene are ENHRY and SYGVKD. CDR3 length: 15 residues.

The chain couples TRBV7-9 to TRBJ2-7, with 13 bases matching TRBD2. Germline V lookup: CDR1 SEHNR, CDR2 FQNEAQ (reference sequence). CDR3 length: 20 amino acids. The V gene end was trimmed by 5 bases and the J gene end by 1 base; junction bases not matched to a gene: 17. CDR3 coding DNA: TGTGCCAGCAGCACCCTCACCGGGACTAGCGGGAAAGACCCATCCTACGAGCAGTACTTC. Its translation is CASSTLTGTSGKDPSYEQYF.

The rearrangement links TRBV24-1 to TRBJ2-5, with TRBD1 identical over 12 bases. The CDR3 sequence is 16 residues long. Germline assignment: CDR1 KGHDR and CDR2 SFDVKD. The ends lost 4 bases at V and 5 bases at J; junction bases unmatched: 7. The chain's CDR3 is CATSDPGTGGAETQYF. The DNA of the CDR3 is TGTGCCACCAGTGACCCCGGGACAGGGGGCGCGGAGACCCAGTACTTC.

This chain connects TRBV5-1 to TRBJ1-2, with TRBD1 matching over 11 bases. Losses at the gene ends were 2 bases for V and 8 bases for J; bases not matched to a gene: 5. The germline V gene encodes CDR1 SGHRS and CDR2 YFSETQ. This CDR3 contains 14 residues. CDR3 protein: CASSFGTGGFGYTF. The CDR3 region has the DNA TGCGCCAGCAGCTTCGGGACAGGGGGTTTCGGCTACACCTTC.

Only one count was recorded for this clone. This sequence joins TRBV28 and TRBJ1-5; D is unclear. This CDR3 spans 14 amino acids. Germline V lookup: CDR1 MDHEN, CDR2 SYDVKM. Trimming stripped 3 bases from V and 3 bases from J, with 9 bases between. In DNA form, the CDR3 reads TGTGCCAGCAGTTTGGGCCAGCCCAATCAGCCCCAGCATTTT. Translation: CASSLGQPNQPQHF.

This clone has more than one count but fewer than ten. J is TRBJ1-6 and V is TRBV2; TRBD1 aligns across 7 bases. The germline V gene encodes CDR1 SNHLY and CDR2 FYNNEI. The CDR3 consists of 15 residues. V dropped 3 bases and J dropped 7; count of bases not matched to a gene: 6. CDR3 nucleotide sequence: TGTGCCAGCAGTGAGCGACAGGGCAGGAATTCACCCCTCCACTTT. As protein: CASSERQGRNSPLHF.

This clone was observed once. CDR3 in DNA: TGTGCCAGTAGTATAGGGGGACAGGGTACCGATGAGCAGTTCTTC. It yields the protein CASSIGGQGTDEQFF. This sequence joins TRBV19 and TRBJ2-1, with TRBD1 matching over 9 bases. Germline trimming cut 1 base from V and 8 bases from J; bases unmatched to any gene: 6. This CDR3 has 15 amino acids. CDR1 LNHDA and CDR2 SQIVND come from the germline V gene (reference sequence).

This chain links TRBV24-1 with TRBJ1-2, with 7 bases fitting TRBD1. The CDR3 spans 15 residues. CDR1 and CDR2 from the germline V gene are KGHDR and SFDVKD. V dropped 3 bases and J dropped 4; count of bases not matched to a gene: 7. The CDR3 sequence is CATSDAQGVIYGYTF. DNA of the CDR3: TGTGCCACCAGTGATGCCCAGGGGGTGATCTATGGCTACACCTTC.

V and J are TRBV7-8 and TRBJ2-5; TRBD1 matches at 12 bases. J gave up 5 bases and V 1 base, and 8 bases lay outside the gene matches. The CDR3 sequence is 17 residues long. Germline V gene data show CDR1 as SGHVS and CDR2 as FQNEAQ. The CDR3 loop is CASSLGYGTGGRETQYF. CDR3 sequence (DNA): TGTGCCAGCAGCTTAGGCTACGGGACAGGGGGCAGGGAGACCCAGTACTTC.

V is TRBV6-5 and J is TRBJ2-7, with D possibly TRBD1 on 6 matching bases. This CDR3 spans 12 amino acids. Germline loops: CDR1 MNHEY, CDR2 SVGAGI. The V end was cut by 6 bases, the J end by 3 bases, with 9 bases between. The CDR3: CASRSRGYEQYF. CDR3 nucleotides: TGTGCCAGCAGATCCAGGGGCTACGAGCAGTACTTC.

The CDR3 loop reads CASSLEWGPNYGYTF. The CDR3 bases are TGCGCCAGCAGCTTGGAGTGGGGGCCTAACTATGGCTACACCTTC. The chain combines TRBV5-1 with TRBJ1-2; a weak D match, TRBD1 (6 bases). V gave up 0 bases and J gave up 0 bases, with 9 bases separating them. Germline V lookup: CDR1 SGHRS, CDR2 YFSETQ. The CDR3 contains 15 residues.

This chain joins TRBV5-1 and TRBJ2-2; possibly TRBD1 for D (5 bases). The V gene lost 5 bases and the J gene lost 2 bases, with 10 bases spanning the gap. Germline-derived CDR1 and CDR2 are SGHRS and YFSETQ. CDR3 size: 14 residues. CDR3 residues: CASRPGYNTGELFF. The CDR3 region has the DNA TGCGCCAGCAGACCAGGGTACAACACCGGGGAGCTGTTTTTT.

The chain combines TRBV7-9 with TRBJ2-2, with 9 bases identical to TRBD1. Germline CDR1 SEHNR, CDR2 FQNEAQ (reference sequence). This CDR3 has 15 residues. J was trimmed by 4 bases and V by 5 bases; bases with no gene match: 5. The CDR3 DNA reads TGTGCCAGCAGCCCTTGGACAGGGGTCACCGGGGAGCTGTTTTTT. It specifies CASSPWTGVTGELFF.

The rearrangement uses TRBV2 and TRBJ2-3; D perhaps matches TRBD1 (6 bases). Trimming removed 5 bases from V and 2 bases from J, with 14 bases in between. CDR1 is SNHLY and CDR2 is FYNNEI in the germline V gene. The CDR3 runs to 15 residues. The chain's CDR3 is CASSIRGLDTDTQYF. For the CDR3, the DNA is TGTGCCAGCAGTATCAGGGGCTTGGACACAGATACGCAGTATTTT.

The J gene is TRBJ2-1, the V gene TRBV30, with 9 bases that match TRBD2. The CDR3 runs to 16 residues. Trimming cost V 2 bases and J 5 bases; bases outside gene matches: 10. CDR1 and CDR2 (germline): GTSNPN, SVGIG (reference sequence). For the CDR3, the DNA is TGTGCCTGGAGTATCTTCGGCGGGAGGGCCAACAATGAGCAGTTCTTC. Its translation: CAWSIFGGRANNEQFF.